The following is a T cell receptor beta chain sequence with its context. The antigen remains unidentified. Every patient had mismatch repair deficiency by PCR or immunohistochemistry. The TCR-sequenced patients were a few responders to pembrolizumab. The CDR3 covers 17 residues. Germline V gives CDR1 LNHDA, CDR2 SQIVND (reference sequence). Trimming took off 3 bases at V and 4 bases at J, with 18 bases between the two ends. The data stem from a study of PD-1 blockade in mismatch repair-deficient tumors. Background on the study: Enrolled about 2012-2016, patients had progressing, pretreated mismatch repair-deficient cancers of more than ten types.

Study conclusions and caveats: Rapid post-treatment expansion, then contraction, generally preceding radiologic response, marked tumor-resident clones.

The table came from immunoSEQ multiplex PCR; TCRdb's copy has only in-frame clones and leaves some out. This sample carries tens of thousands of clones, 80% to 90% of them seen once, and the ten largest clones take less than 6.5%. The receptor's source is an adult with mismatch repair-deficient cancer. Sequences were derived from peripheral blood, sampled 44 weeks after starting pembrolizumab. The chain carries TRBV19 and TRBJ1-4, with D perhaps TRBD1 (5 bases). The CDR3 here is CASSMPSRQSLNEKLFF. As DNA, the CDR3 is TGTGCCAGTAGTATGCCCTCCCGACAGAGCCTTAATGAAAAACTGTTTTTT.